These 22 T cell receptor beta chains were sequenced from one sample in a study of T cells in narcolepsy (dated by TCRdb to 2016 to 2019). The protocol used for the library was the immunoSEQ multiplex PCR assay. TCRdb retrieved this table from immuneACCESS and kept in-frame rearrangements only. Not all clones are present; in checked studies, unresolved V genes account for under half, and no reason is known for the remainder. The sample table records about 35,000 clones; 65% to 85% of these occur just once. The ten most abundant clones make up about 0.95% of the sample. Source material: memory (CD45RA-) CD4+ T cells from blood. This specimen's cell subset or site label, per the study, means: memory T cells sorted ex vivo from peripheral blood. Receptors originate from a human donor in good health.

The V call is TRBV5-4, the J call TRBJ1-1, with TRBD1 as a possible D gene (5 bases). The CDR3 totals 15 residues. With 4 bases removed from V and 7 bases from J, the gap between germline ends came to 20 bases. From germline, CDR1 is SGHNT and CDR2 YYREEE (reference sequence). The CDR3 sequence: CASSPHGGYRNEAFF. The CDR3 DNA follows: TGTGCCAGCAGCCCTCACGGGGGTTACAGGAATGAAGCTTTCTTT.

The rearrangement joins TRBV5-4 to TRBJ2-5; D tentatively fits TRBD1 or TRBD2 (6 bases each). The germline V and J ends were trimmed by 0 bases and 5 bases, with 20 bases remaining between them. The V gene's germline CDR1 is SGHNT and CDR2 YYREEE (reference sequence). This CDR3 comprises 17 residues. CDR3 DNA sequence: TGTGCCAGCAGCTTGGGAGGGGGGCCCGCTTATCACGAGACCCAGTACTTC. Its protein is CASSLGGGPAYHETQYF.

Only one count was recorded for this clone. The chain uses TRBV9 and TRBJ1-1; no clear D gene. Trimming shortened V by 0 bases and J by 7 bases, and 13 bases separated the two germline ends. The CDR3 has 14 amino acids. Germline CDR1 is SGDLS and CDR2 is YYNGEE. The CDR3 sequence: CASSVAGRTFEAFF. The DNA for the CDR3 is TGTGCCAGCAGCGTAGCCGGGAGAACATTTGAAGCTTTCTTT.

The chain combines TRBV5-4 with TRBJ2-7; D gene unclear. Germline-derived CDR1 and CDR2 are SGHNT and YYREEE (reference sequence). Trimming stripped 2 bases from V and 6 bases from J, with 15 bases between. CDR3 size: 14 residues. Here the CDR3 DNA reads TGTGCCAGCAGCTTTGAGGAACCGTTCGGCGAGCAGTACTTC. This translates into CASSFEEPFGEQYF.

The genes are TRBV14 and TRBJ1-1; TRBD1 matches at 9 bases. Germline V gene data show CDR1 as SGHDN and CDR2 as FVKESK. This CDR3 contains 16 residues. Germline trimming cut 1 base from V and 6 bases from J; bases unmatched to any gene: 9. DNA for the CDR3: TGTGCCAGCAGCCAAGCAGGGGACAGGGTGAGCGCTGAAGCTTTCTTT. Translating it yields CASSQAGDRVSAEAFF.

The rearrangement joins TRBV7-2 to TRBJ2-2, with D perhaps TRBD2 (6 bases). V was trimmed by 2 bases and J by 1 base, leaving 14 bases between them. Germline V CDR1 and CDR2: SGHTA, FQGNSA. This CDR3 contains 17 residues. CDR3 loop: CASSLRGGTGNTGELFF. Here the CDR3 DNA reads TGTGCCAGCAGCTTACGGGGCGGGACGGGGAACACCGGGGAGCTGTTTTTT.

This chain's CDR3 is CASSPPRPSYEQYF. The CDR3 nucleotides are TGTGCCAGCAGCCCCCCCCGGCCCTCCTACGAGCAGTACTTC. The chain couples TRBV5-6 to TRBJ2-7; D unclear. Trimming cost V 4 bases and J 0 bases, with 11 bases left between them. Per the germline V gene, CDR1 is SGHDT and CDR2 is YYEEEE. The CDR3 has 14 amino acids.

The rearrangement joins TRBV6-5 to TRBJ2-7, with 12 bases identical to TRBD2. The CDR3 is 14 residues long. The junction had 2 bases not matched to a gene; V was cut back by 5 bases and J by 3 bases. Germline-derived CDR1 and CDR2 are MNHEY and SVGAGI. This CDR3 reads CASSKLAGGYEQYF. The CDR3 bases are TGTGCCAGCAGTAAACTAGCGGGGGGCTACGAGCAGTACTTC.

The chain combines TRBV29-1 with TRBJ2-2, with D uncertain. CDR3 length equals 10 residues. Per the germline V gene, CDR1 is SQVTM and CDR2 is ANQGSEA. CDR3 in DNA: TGCAACAGTATCGGCCGGGAGCTGTTTTTT. Protein: CNSIGRELFF.

V is TRBV28 and J is TRBJ2-7; D gene unclear. The germline CDR1 and CDR2 sequences are MDHEN and SYDVKM. V gave up 2 bases and J gave up 0 bases, with 8 bases separating them. CDR3 length: 14 residues. The CDR3 here is CASSLGPSSYEQYF. CDR3 nucleotides: TGTGCCAGCAGTTTAGGTCCGAGCTCCTACGAGCAGTACTTC.

As concerns this clone: Other DNA sequences of this sample code for an identical CDR3. The chain combines TRBV7-3 with TRBJ2-5; D is possibly TRBD1 or TRBD2 (5 bases each). This CDR3 comprises 14 residues. The germline V gene has CDR1 SGHTA and CDR2 FQGTGA. The V gene lost 0 bases and the J gene lost 4 bases, with 9 bases spanning the gap. DNA of the CDR3: TGTGCCAGCAGCTTAACGGGTGGGGGAGAGACCCAGTACTTC. Translation: CASSLTGGGETQYF.

This clone came up once. V usage is TRBV12-5 and J usage is TRBJ2-7; TRBD1 aligns across 10 bases. V was clipped by 6 bases and J by 3 bases; unmatched bases: 2. The germline V gene encodes CDR1 LGHNT and CDR2 FRNRAP. The CDR3 sequence is 13 residues long. CDR3 bases: TGTGCTAGTGGCCGGGACAGGGGCTACGAGCAGTACTTC. This encodes CASGRDRGYEQYF.

The chain recombines TRBV28 with TRBJ2-5; D might be TRBD1 (6 bases). CDR1 and CDR2 from the germline V gene are MDHEN and SYDVKM. This CDR3 comprises 15 residues. The V end lost 6 bases, the J end lost 5 bases, and 19 bases lay between the germline ends. This chain's CDR3 is CASRNRVDARETQYF. The CDR3 nucleotides are TGTGCCAGCAGAAACAGGGTGGACGCCAGGGAGACCCAGTACTTC.

The chain couples TRBV7-2 to TRBJ1-6, with a possible D match to TRBD1 (6 bases). The germline V gene encodes CDR1 SGHTA and CDR2 FQGNSA. The CDR3 runs to 17 residues. The V end lost 4 bases, the J end lost 2 bases, and 15 bases lay between the germline ends. CDR3 DNA sequence: TGTGCCAGCAGCTATACAGGGTTCCTCCCCTATAATTCACCCCTCCACTTT. Translation: CASSYTGFLPYNSPLHF.

The J gene is TRBJ2-7, the V gene TRBV28, with TRBD1 matching 7 bases. V was clipped by 2 bases and J by 2 bases; unmatched bases: 0. Germline CDR1 MDHEN, CDR2 SYDVKM. The length of the CDR3 is 13 residues. The DNA of the CDR3 is TGTGCCAGCAGTTTAGGGACAGCCTACGAGCAGTACTTC. This encodes CASSLGTAYEQYF.

The chain employs TRBV7-9 and TRBJ1-4, with D uncertain. Deletions cut 1 base from V and 5 bases from J, with 11 bases between. Germline V gene lookup returns CDR1 SEHNR and CDR2 FQNEAQ (reference sequence). The CDR3 is 15 residues long. CDR3 region: CASSLGAGENEKLFF. The CDR3 bases are TGTGCCAGCAGCTTAGGAGCCGGAGAGAATGAAAAACTGTTTTTT.

The chain joins TRBV5-5 to TRBJ1-1, with D perhaps TRBD1 (5 bases). Germline assignment: CDR1 SGHKS and CDR2 YYEKEE (reference sequence). V was cut by 4 bases and J by 6 bases, with 13 bases left in between. The CDR3 contains 13 residues. CDR3 amino acids: CASSPWRGAEAFF. CDR3 sequence (DNA): TGTGCCAGCAGCCCATGGAGGGGAGCTGAAGCTTTCTTT.

The table lists this clone with a few counts. This chain joins TRBV2 and TRBJ2-6, with TRBD1 matching 8 bases. The length of the CDR3 is 15 residues. Germline CDR1 reads SNHLY; CDR2 reads FYNNEI. With 4 bases clipped from V and 4 bases from J, the junction kept 3 bases outside the gene matches. The CDR3, as DNA: TGTGCCAGCAGTGGGACAGGGATAGGGGCCAACGTCCTGACTTTC. The encoded protein is CASSGTGIGANVLTF. The variable domain in full, with the rest retrieved from reference TRBV2 and TRBJ2-6, is EPEVTQTPSHQVTQMGQEVILRCVPISNHLYFYWYRQILGQKVEFLVSFYNNEISEKSEIFDDQFSVERPDGSNFTLKIRSTKLEDSAMYFCASSGTGIGANVLTFGAGSRLTVL.

This chain links TRBV27 with TRBJ1-1; 7 bases match TRBD1. V trimming: 4 bases; J trimming: 2 bases; junction bases outside the gene matches: 10. CDR3 length: 16 amino acids. The germline V gene encodes CDR1 MNHEY and CDR2 SMNVEV (reference sequence). The CDR3 DNA reads as TGTGCCAGCAGTTCCCCGACAGGGCGAGGAAACACTGAAGCTTTCTTT. It specifies CASSSPTGRGNTEAFF.

V and J are TRBV5-1 and TRBJ1-5; weak D call: TRBD1 (6 bases). V shed 2 bases and J shed 0 bases, with 9 bases lying between them. The CDR3 runs 15 residues. Germline V gene sequence: CDR1 SGHRS, CDR2 YFSETQ. CDR3 loop: CASSLGGYSNQPQHF. The CDR3 region has the DNA TGCGCCAGCAGCTTAGGGGGGTATAGCAATCAGCCCCAGCATTTT.

The chain has TRBV2 and TRBJ1-1; D gene ambiguous. Trimming cost V 4 bases and J 0 bases, with 9 bases left between them. CDR3 length: 14 amino acids. Germline-derived CDR1 and CDR2 are SNHLY and FYNNEI. CDR3 residues: CASSVLGLNTEAFF. The CDR3 DNA follows: TGTGCCAGCAGTGTTCTAGGATTGAACACTGAAGCTTTCTTT.

The gene calls are TRBV7-2 and TRBJ1-6; D not certain. The CDR3 is 15 residues long. Deletions cut 5 bases from V and 9 bases from J, with 17 bases between. CDR1 is SGHTA and CDR2 is FQGNSA in the germline V gene. The CDR3 spells CASSRQGSIGSPLHF. CDR3 nucleotide sequence: TGTGCCAGCAGCCGTCAAGGGAGTATTGGTTCACCCCTCCACTTT.